The clone carrying this T cell receptor (beta chain) occurred once. The V gene end was trimmed by 5 bases and the J gene end by 6 bases; junction bases not matched to a gene: 9. CDR1 is MDHEN, CDR2 SYDVKM, per germline. The CDR3 extends over 14 amino acids. Full-length variable regions came from constant-region reverse primers plus semi-nested Nested Universal Primer A PCR. TCRdb itself ran the 5' RACE reads through MiXCR, one entry per CDR3 protein. The table shows more than 40,000 distinct CDR3 sequences, with about 29% occurring only once. Sequenced material: memory CD4+ T cells sorted from a lymph node. This sample's subset: memory CD4+ T cells, CD4+CD45RO+CD25-. This TCR was recovered from a female donor with breast cancer. J is TRBJ2-5 and V is TRBV28; 7 bases agree with TRBD2. The CDR3 DNA is TGTGCCAGCAGTGTCTGGGAGGGAAGAAAGACCCAGTACTTC. It translates to CASSVWEGRKTQYF.